This T cell receptor (beta chain) came from a study of cytomegalovirus exposure and HLA in healthy donors. The wider study: A preliminary data release comprised roughly 80 million unique TCRs obtained from HLA-typed donors. Findings and caveats of the study: By a later analysis, the bulk of CMV-associated TCR beta chains appeared HLA-restricted. Association with HLA alleles at 0.05 false discovery rate was found for about 17,000 TCR beta sequences in a later analysis. Altogether, 150 to 200 TCR beta chains were recorded as cytomegalovirus-associated.

The CDR3 is 14 amino acids. Trimming at V came to 6 bases and at J to 6 bases, leaving 4 bases not matched to a gene. Germline lookup yields CDR1 MRHNA and CDR2 SNTAGT. A word on this clone: The antigen is undetermined.

Amplification used 60 Vbeta primers and 13 Jbeta primers. Clones were sequenced by immunoSEQ multiplex PCR, and TCRdb holds only the in-frame ones, with some missing. The repertoire has about 100,000 clones, around 79% of them found once; the top ten carry less than 2%. The sequenced sample consisted of PBMCs. This TCR derives from a middle-aged woman in good health and CMV-seronegative. The chain uses TRBV6-4 and TRBJ2-3, with 12 bases that match TRBD2. Written as DNA, the CDR3 is TGTGCCAGCAGCAATCTAGCGGGGGGGGATACGCAGTATTTT. It codes for CASSNLAGGDTQYF.